Each of the 19 T cell receptor beta chains below was sequenced from the same sample in a study of blood T cells in healthy people across ages. The second PCR ran roughly 7 to 11 cycles with a sample-barcoded 5' primer and J-beta primers. TCRdb used MiXCR to reprocess the 5' RACE reads, holding one entry per CDR3 protein. Of hundreds of thousands of distinct CDR3 sequences listed, more than 55% are singletons. Sequencing used blood. The source is a man in his forties in good health.

The rearrangement joins TRBV29-1 to TRBJ2-1; 8 positions agree with TRBD1. V gave up 3 bases and J gave up 4 bases; unmatched junction bases: 5. This CDR3 has 14 residues. Germline assignment: CDR1 SQVTM and CDR2 ANQGSEA. The CDR3 bases are TGCAGCGTTGACGGAGGACAGGGATACAATGAGCAGTTCTTC. Protein product: CSVDGGQGYNEQFF.

V and J are TRBV7-9 and TRBJ1-6; no definite D call. From germline, CDR1 is SEHNR and CDR2 FQNEAQ (reference sequence). The CDR3 length is 14 residues. Trimming took off 0 bases at V and 7 bases at J, with 7 bases between the two ends. CDR3 protein: CASSLANSNSPLHF. As DNA, the CDR3 is TGTGCCAGCAGCTTAGCTAACTCGAATTCACCCCTCCACTTT.

Points on this clonotype: One junction end does not reproduce the germline sequence, and a read error may be involved. The V call is TRBV29-1, the J call TRBJ2-5, with TRBD1 matching over 8 bases. The assigned J gene may be wrong: the sequence end matches TRBJ2-7 better. This CDR3 comprises 13 residues. CDR1 and CDR2 (germline): SQVTM, ANQGSEA. CDR3 protein: CNVEGTGISEQYF. For the CDR3, the DNA is TGCAACGTTGAGGGGACAGGTATCTCCGAGCAGTACTTC.

This clonotype has more than one count but fewer than ten. The chain employs TRBV20-1 and TRBJ2-1, with TRBD1 as a possible D gene (5 bases). The CDR3 loop spans 11 amino acids. Trimming shortened V by 3 bases and J by 10 bases, and 10 bases separated the two germline ends. The germline gives CDR1 DFQATT, CDR2 SNEGSKA (reference sequence). The CDR3 is CSARVRTEQFF. Written as DNA, the CDR3 is TGCAGTGCTAGGGTAAGGACAGAGCAGTTCTTC.

The rearrangement uses TRBV28 and TRBJ2-7; 9 bases align to TRBD2. After removal of 5 bases from V and 3 bases from J, the junction contained 11 bases not matched to a gene. Germline V CDR1 and CDR2: MDHEN, SYDVKM. The CDR3 runs 16 residues. CDR3 sequence reads: CASSPVLAGISYEQYF. CDR3 DNA sequence: TGTGCCAGCAGTCCGGTGCTAGCGGGGATAAGCTACGAGCAGTACTTC.

CDR3: CSAIRNTEAFF. CDR3 coding DNA: TGCAGTGCCATCAGGAACACTGAAGCTTTCTTT. This sequence joins TRBV20-1 and TRBJ1-1, with D uncertain. The CDR3 is made up of 11 amino acids. The germline V gene has CDR1 DFQATT and CDR2 SNEGSKA (reference sequence). Trimming left V 6 bases short and J 1 base short, with 6 bases between.

This clonotype occurred a few times. The CDR3 bases are TGTGCCAGCAGCCAAGAACCGGGACTAAACTACGAGCAGTACTTC. This gives the protein CASSQEPGLNYEQYF. This rearrangement joins TRBV3-1 to TRBJ2-7, with TRBD2 matching over 7 bases. The germline V gene encodes CDR1 LGHDT and CDR2 YNNKEL (reference sequence). This CDR3 is built from 15 residues. The trim removed 0 bases at V and 3 bases at J, leaving 5 bases unmatched.

This chain joins TRBV7-2 and TRBJ2-7; 7 bases align to TRBD1. The CDR3 has 18 residues. CDR1 is SGHTA, CDR2 FQGNSA, per germline. After removal of 3 bases from V and 1 base from J, the junction contained 15 bases not matched to a gene. CDR3: CASSLVYRGRSVSYEQYF. CDR3 DNA sequence: TGTGCCAGCAGCTTGGTTTACAGGGGCCGATCTGTTTCCTACGAGCAGTACTTC.

The chain recombines TRBV25-1 with TRBJ2-3, with D possibly TRBD1 on 6 matching bases. This CDR3 has 17 residues. Per germline, CDR1 MGHDK and CDR2 SYGVNS. Trimming left V 5 bases short and J 0 bases short, with 18 bases between. The CDR3 sequence is CASSSAGATRSTDTQYF. DNA for the CDR3: TGTGCCAGCAGTTCGGCAGGGGCAACGCGAAGCACAGATACGCAGTATTTT.

Only a few counts were recorded for this clonotype. The chain employs TRBV6-5 and TRBJ2-7, with TRBD2 matching over 10 bases. The CDR3 totals 15 residues. Trimming took 6 bases from V and 7 from J; bases not matched to a gene: 12. Germline V gene lookup returns CDR1 MNHEY and CDR2 SVGAGI. CDR3 region: CASRRSSGSYNEQYF. The CDR3 DNA sequence: TGTGCCAGCAGGAGATCTAGCGGGAGTTACAATGAGCAGTACTTC.

The chain couples TRBV2 to TRBJ2-5; D may be TRBD2 (6 bases). This CDR3 is 15 amino acids long. V lost 5 bases, J lost 4 bases, and 17 bases lay in between. Germline-derived CDR1 and CDR2 are SNHLY and FYNNEI. The DNA of the CDR3 is TGTGCCAGCAGTAATGCGGGATGGGGCTCAGAGACCCAGTACTTC. Amino acids: CASSNAGWGSETQYF.

The chain uses TRBV24-1 and TRBJ2-6; D possibly corresponds to TRBD1 (6 bases). The ends were cut back, 10 bases at V and 2 bases at J, with 8 bases in the middle. The CDR3 contains 13 residues. The germline V gene has CDR1 KGHDR and CDR2 SFDVKD. The CDR3 here is CATQGPGANVLTF. The CDR3 DNA is TGTGCCACACAGGGTCCTGGGGCCAACGTCCTGACTTTC.

This rearrangement joins TRBV9 to TRBJ1-1, with no clear D. Trimming shortened V by 0 bases and J by 6 bases, and 12 bases separated the two germline ends. Germline CDR1 reads SGDLS; CDR2 reads YYNGEE. This CDR3 has 14 residues. The CDR3, as DNA: TGTGCCAGCAGCGTAGTATCCGGAGGCGCTGAAGCTTTCTTT. The encoded protein is CASSVVSGGAEAFF.

This clonotype appeared once. Written as DNA, the CDR3 is TGTGCCACCAGTGATGCGGACAGGGCCCGTGGGAATGAGCAGTTCTTC. Amino acid sequence: CATSDADRARGNEQFF. V gene TRBV24-1 combines with J gene TRBJ2-1, with 8 bases fitting TRBD1. V lost 3 bases, J lost 7 bases, and 10 bases stayed unmatched. The germline V gene encodes CDR1 KGHDR and CDR2 SFDVKD. This CDR3 is 16 amino acids long.

This chain connects TRBV6-5 to TRBJ1-1; unclear D gene. Between the trimmed V and J ends, which lost 4 bases and 5 bases, there was a span of 17 bases. The CDR3 totals 15 residues. CDR1 MNHEY and CDR2 SVGAGI come from the germline V gene. The DNA for the CDR3 is TGTGCCAGCAGTTCGGCCGAGGCCCTGGGTACTGAAGCTTTCTTT. It yields the protein CASSSAEALGTEAFF.

The genes are TRBV14 and TRBJ2-5; D gene ambiguous. The germline V and J ends were trimmed by 0 bases and 6 bases, with 5 bases remaining between them. CDR3 length: 12 amino acids. CDR1 and CDR2 from the germline V gene are SGHDN and FVKESK. CDR3 residues: CASSQDRKTQYF. Written as DNA, the CDR3 is TGTGCCAGCAGCCAAGATCGAAAGACCCAGTACTTC.

The chain links TRBV20-1 to TRBJ2-4; the D gene is possibly TRBD1 (5 bases). The germline V gene has CDR1 DFQATT and CDR2 SNEGSKA (reference sequence). The V and J ends lost 5 bases and 6 bases respectively, with 11 bases between them. The CDR3 contains 12 residues. The CDR3 sequence is CSAGAQVNIQYF. The CDR3 DNA reads TGCAGTGCTGGGGCTCAAGTAAACATTCAGTACTTC.

The chain carries TRBV5-6 and TRBJ1-2; a possible D gene is TRBD1 (6 bases). Per the germline V gene, CDR1 is SGHDT and CDR2 is YYEEEE. The CDR3 contains 13 residues. Trimming pared 7 bases from V and 7 bases from J, leaving 17 bases between. The CDR3 loop is CASEARGGAGYTF. CDR3 nucleotide sequence: TGTGCCAGCGAAGCGAGAGGGGGGGCTGGCTACACCTTC.

The chain links TRBV28 to TRBJ2-3; TRBD1 matches at 8 bases. The V gene end was trimmed by 5 bases and the J gene end by 6 bases; junction bases not matched to a gene: 7. Germline V gives CDR1 MDHEN, CDR2 SYDVKM. CDR3 length: 14 residues. CDR3 amino acids: CASSPLGQGDTQYF. CDR3 in DNA: TGTGCCAGCAGTCCCCTCGGACAGGGCGATACGCAGTATTTT.